The 4 T cell receptor beta chains reported below all come from one sample, sequenced in a study of shared clonotypes between healthy human individuals. The table came from immunoSEQ multiplex PCR; TCRdb's copy has only in-frame clones and leaves some out. This sample carries approximately 720,000 clones, about two thirds of them seen once, and the ten largest clones take under 2%. Sequenced: memory CD4+ T cells sorted from blood. As for subset: CD45RA-negative fraction. The receptors stem from a woman aged 30 to 39 in good health.

V is TRBV6-6 and J is TRBJ2-7; a possible D gene is TRBD2 (5 bases). V was cut by 6 bases and J by 7 bases, with 13 bases left in between. The germline gives CDR1 MNHNY, CDR2 SVGAGI (reference sequence). CDR3 length: 12 amino acids. CDR3 coding DNA: TGTGCCAGCAGGGCCCCAACGGGAGAGCAGTACTTC. It yields the protein CASRAPTGEQYF.

The CDR3 loop is CASSYRGMNTEAFF. DNA for the CDR3: TGTGCCAGCAGTTACAGGGGGATGAACACTGAAGCTTTCTTT. This chain uses TRBV27 with TRBJ1-1, with TRBD1 identical over 8 bases. The CDR3 runs to 14 residues. The V and J ends lost 4 bases and 0 bases, in that order; junction bases with no gene match: 1. The V gene's germline CDR1 is MNHEY and CDR2 SMNVEV (reference sequence).

The J gene is TRBJ2-5, the V gene TRBV5-4, with 10 bases lining up with TRBD2. Germline V gene data show CDR1 as SGHNT and CDR2 as YYREEE (reference sequence). This CDR3 has 15 amino acids. V gave up 0 bases and J gave up 5 bases; unmatched junction bases: 4. The chain's CDR3 is CASSLVAGGAETQYF. In DNA, the CDR3 is TGTGCCAGCAGCTTGGTAGCGGGAGGTGCGGAGACCCAGTACTTC.

This clone has only a few counts. The rearrangement joins TRBV5-4 to TRBJ2-6; D is unclear. Germline V gene data show CDR1 as SGHNT and CDR2 as YYREEE (reference sequence). V lost 4 bases and J lost 4, with 12 bases in between. The CDR3 is 15 amino acids. The CDR3 spells CASSPKMGGANVLTF. In nucleotides, the CDR3 is TGTGCCAGCAGCCCCAAGATGGGCGGGGCCAACGTCCTGACTTTC.